The entry below describes one T cell receptor beta chain. Its antigen is currently unknown. The record originates from a study of T cells in tumors after PD-1 blockade. Overall study context: Excluded were patients with checkpoint blockade, immunosuppressants, or radiotherapy or other anti-cancer therapy within 4 weeks. Peripheral blood samples averaged around 33,000 unique clonotypes and more than 90,000 templates.

Study-level findings and limits: Roughly 40% of tumor TCR clonotypes were also found in blood.

The protocol was immunoSEQ multiplex PCR, while the TCRdb copy is restricted to in-frame clones and leaves out a portion. The sample records approximately 34,000 clones, 73% being singletons. Per germline, CDR1 SGHNT and CDR2 YYREEE (reference sequence). Between the trimmed V and J ends, which lost 4 bases and 0 bases, there was a span of 14 bases. The CDR3 has 15 amino acids. The clonotype was recovered from a human donor with basal cell carcinoma. This chain links TRBV5-4 with TRBJ2-7; possible D gene TRBD1, 6 bases. The source was PBMCs, collected after anti-PD-1 treatment. This CDR3 is CASSTYRVGSYEQYF. In nucleotides, the CDR3 is TGTGCCAGCAGCACGTACAGGGTTGGCTCCTACGAGCAGTACTTC.